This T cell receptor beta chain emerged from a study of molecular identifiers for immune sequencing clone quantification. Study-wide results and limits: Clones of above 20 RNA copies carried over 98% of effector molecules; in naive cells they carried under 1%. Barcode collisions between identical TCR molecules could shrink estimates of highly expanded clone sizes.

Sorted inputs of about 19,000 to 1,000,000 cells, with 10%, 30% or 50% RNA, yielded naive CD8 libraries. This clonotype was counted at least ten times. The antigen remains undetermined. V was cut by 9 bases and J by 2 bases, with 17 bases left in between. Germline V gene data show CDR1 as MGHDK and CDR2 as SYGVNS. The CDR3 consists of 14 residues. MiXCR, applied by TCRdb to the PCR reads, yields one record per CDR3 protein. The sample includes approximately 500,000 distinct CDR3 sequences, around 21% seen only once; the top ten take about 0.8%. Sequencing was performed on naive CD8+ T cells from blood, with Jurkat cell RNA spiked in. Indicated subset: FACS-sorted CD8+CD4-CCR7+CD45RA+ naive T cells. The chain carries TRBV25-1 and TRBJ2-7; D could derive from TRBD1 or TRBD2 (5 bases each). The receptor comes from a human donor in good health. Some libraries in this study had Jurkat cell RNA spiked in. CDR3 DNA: TGTGCCAGTACCGGGTGGGGGAGCCCCTACGAGCAGTACTTC. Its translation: CASTGWGSPYEQYF.